This TCR beta chain was captured in a study of blood T cell repertoires in COVID-19. Across the whole study: From the United States, Italy and Spain came samples of acute and convalescent COVID-19.

Here immunoSEQ multiplex PCR was the method, and the copy in TCRdb shows in-frame clones only, minus some. Counted here are fewer than 300,000 clones, approximately 90% occurring once; the ten biggest clones make up roughly 2.3%. Those enrolled in Seattle joined during active infection and were followed longitudinally afterward. V dropped 4 bases and J dropped 0 bases, with 8 bases sitting between them. The CDR3 contains 14 residues. Germline lookup yields CDR1 SGHRS and CDR2 YFSETQ. Sequencing input: peripheral blood. The V and J genes are TRBV5-1 and TRBJ1-3, with D uncertain. This clonotype originated in a woman in her twenties or thirties with COVID-19, enrolled during active disease. The CDR3 DNA reads as TGCGCCAGCAGCGGTACAGTCTCTGGAAACACCATATATTTT. This encodes CASSGTVSGNTIYF.